Sequencing of this T cell receptor (beta chain) was carried out in a study of shared clonotypes between healthy human individuals. Sequenced by immunoSEQ multiplex PCR; TCRdb stores in-frame clones only, minus some. The sample lists about 2.2 million clones; 90% to 95% were seen once. Naivety among CD8 cells was defined by CD45RO negativity and positive CCR7 selection, thereby excluding terminally differentiated effector memory CD45RA+ cells. CDR3 length: 15 amino acids. Germline CDR1 is SGHTA and CDR2 is FQGTGA. Unmatched junction bases numbered 7, after V lost 5 bases and J lost 8 bases. The V and J genes are TRBV7-3 and TRBJ2-1; 12 bases are a match to TRBD2. Sample: naive CD8+ T cells from PBMCs. The sequence was obtained from a young man in good health. Some clones in this sample may be carry-over from other donors' samples. The CDR3, as DNA: TGTGCCAGCAGCCCAACTAGCGGGAGGAACCATGAGCAGTTCTTC. This codes for CASSPTSGRNHEQFF.